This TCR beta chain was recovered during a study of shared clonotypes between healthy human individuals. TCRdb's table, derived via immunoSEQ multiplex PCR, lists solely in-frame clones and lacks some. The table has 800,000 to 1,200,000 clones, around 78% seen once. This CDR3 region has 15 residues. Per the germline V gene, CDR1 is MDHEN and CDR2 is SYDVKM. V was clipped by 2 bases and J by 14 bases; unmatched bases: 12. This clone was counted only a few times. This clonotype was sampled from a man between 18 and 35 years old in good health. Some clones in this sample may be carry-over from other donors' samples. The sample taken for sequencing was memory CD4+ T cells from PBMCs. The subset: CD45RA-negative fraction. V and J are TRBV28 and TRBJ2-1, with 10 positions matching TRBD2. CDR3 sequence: CASSLAQREGRVEFF. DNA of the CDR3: TGTGCCAGCAGTTTAGCCCAGCGGGAGGGCCGTGTTGAGTTCTTC.